A single sample is the source of the 24 T cell receptor beta chains below, sequenced in a study of cytomegalovirus exposure and HLA in healthy donors. Both 60 Vbeta primers and 13 Jbeta primers went into the PCR. Using immunoSEQ multiplex PCR, the repertoire was profiled, and TCRdb retains in-frame clones only, with some absent. Here the sample spans 110,000 or so clones, 70% to 85% being singletons. The sequencing input was PBMCs. The receptor set was obtained from a young woman in good health and CMV-seronegative.

This chain connects TRBV14 to TRBJ2-3; 14 nucleotides line up with TRBD2. Per germline, CDR1 SGHDN and CDR2 FVKESK. The CDR3 consists of 17 residues. With 4 bases clipped from V and 4 bases from J, the junction kept 7 bases outside the gene matches. The CDR3 nucleotides are TGTGCCAGCAGCCCCCCGGGACTAGCGGGAGTTGCAGATACGCAGTATTTT. Protein product: CASSPPGLAGVADTQYF.

The J gene is TRBJ1-5, the V gene TRBV7-9, with D perhaps matching TRBD1 (6 bases). The germline V gene encodes CDR1 SEHNR and CDR2 FQNEAQ (reference sequence). V lost 4 bases and J lost 11, with 15 bases in between. This CDR3 is built from 13 residues. DNA of the CDR3: TGTGCCAGCAGCTCATACCGGGACAAGACCCAGCATTTT. Translation gives CASSSYRDKTQHF.

The rearrangement uses TRBV29-1 and TRBJ2-5; 8 bases map to TRBD2. The germline CDR1 and CDR2 sequences are SQVTM and ANQGSEA. The ends lost 7 bases at V and 2 bases at J; junction bases unmatched: 6. This CDR3 contains 13 residues. The CDR3 nucleotides are TGCAGCGCGGGGGGGGTAGGGCAAGAGACCCAGTACTTC. Amino acids: CSAGGVGQETQYF.

CDR3 protein: CASSQQGQRAYNEQFF. The CDR3 bases are TGTGCCAGCAGCCAGCAGGGCCAAAGGGCCTACAATGAGCAGTTCTTC. V gene TRBV14 combines with J gene TRBJ2-1, with D maybe TRBD1 (5 bases). V lost 3 bases and J lost 2, with 14 bases in between. Germline CDR1 reads SGHDN; CDR2 reads FVKESK. The CDR3 contains 16 residues.

The CDR3 protein is CASSQEGAPGIEKLFF. The CDR3 coding sequence is TGTGCCAGCAGCCAAGAGGGGGCGCCAGGAATCGAAAAACTGTTTTTT. This chain connects TRBV4-2 to TRBJ1-4, with TRBD1 as a possible D gene (6 bases). V was cut by 0 bases and J by 8 bases, with 16 bases left in between. The CDR3 has 16 residues. Germline V gene data show CDR1 as LGHNA and CDR2 as YNFKEQ.

The rearrangement links TRBV4-3 to TRBJ1-1; D not certain. Per germline, CDR1 LGHNA and CDR2 YSLEER. V lost 2 bases to trimming and J lost 1 base, with 8 bases between them. The CDR3 length is 14 residues. The CDR3 here is CASSQQRRNTEAFF. CDR3 bases: TGCGCCAGCAGCCAACAGCGTCGGAACACTGAAGCTTTCTTT.

This chain uses TRBV7-9 with TRBJ2-5; 8 nucleotides line up with TRBD2. The CDR3 length is 14 residues. CDR1 and CDR2 (germline): SEHNR, FQNEAQ (reference sequence). Losses at the gene ends were 5 bases for V and 4 bases for J; bases not matched to a gene: 6. This CDR3 reads CASSPSGGLETQYF. CDR3 DNA sequence: TGTGCCAGCAGCCCATCGGGGGGGTTAGAGACCCAGTACTTC.

This chain uses TRBV4-1 with TRBJ1-4; D gene uncertain. Germline CDR1 reads MGHRA; CDR2 reads YSYEKL. Trimming removed 0 bases from V and 1 base from J, with 9 bases in between. This CDR3 is 16 amino acids long. For the CDR3, the DNA is TGCGCCAGCAGCCAAGAGCTTCGCGGAACTAATGAAAAACTGTTTTTT. This encodes CASSQELRGTNEKLFF.

CDR3 amino acids: CASSQDTSGDQETQYF. As DNA, the CDR3 is TGTGCCAGCAGTCAGGACACTAGCGGGGACCAAGAGACCCAGTACTTC. V gene TRBV4-2 combines with J gene TRBJ2-5; 10 nucleotides agree with TRBD2. The CDR3 is 16 residues long. V lost 6 bases, J lost 0 bases, and 7 bases stayed unmatched. Germline CDR1 and CDR2: LGHNA and YNFKEQ.

This rearrangement joins TRBV4-2 to TRBJ1-1, with TRBD1 matching 9 bases. V shed 0 bases and J 3 bases; nucleotides not matched to a gene: 2. Germline assignment: CDR1 LGHNA and CDR2 YNFKEQ. The CDR3 has 15 amino acids. The CDR3 protein is CASSQERQGDTEAFF. The CDR3 region has the DNA TGTGCCAGCAGCCAAGAGAGACAGGGGGACACTGAAGCTTTCTTT.

The CDR3 loop reads CASITDRASTEAFF. CDR3 in DNA: TGTGCCAGCATCACTGACAGGGCGAGCACTGAAGCTTTCTTT. This sequence joins TRBV6-5 and TRBJ1-1; TRBD1 matches at 7 bases. The CDR3 contains 14 residues. CDR1 is MNHEY and CDR2 is SVGAGI in the germline V gene. The J segment lost 4 bases and the V segment lost 7 bases, leaving 9 bases of the junction unmatched.

The chain carries TRBV10-2 and TRBJ1-3, with D unresolved. The germline V gene has CDR1 WSHSY and CDR2 SAAADI. Trimming cost V 7 bases and J 4 bases, with 17 bases left between them. The CDR3 runs to 15 residues. The CDR3 DNA sequence: TGCGCCAGCAAGCAAAGCGTGACGAGGGGAAACACCATATATTTT. This gives the protein CASKQSVTRGNTIYF.

The chain employs TRBV19 and TRBJ1-1, with D hard to call. The CDR3 extends over 13 amino acids. V dropped 3 bases and J dropped 7 bases, with 12 bases sitting between them. CDR1 LNHDA and CDR2 SQIVND come from the germline V gene (reference sequence). CDR3: CASSITPVFEAFF. CDR3 sequence (DNA): TGTGCCAGTAGTATTACGCCGGTTTTTGAAGCTTTCTTT.

V usage is TRBV9 and J usage is TRBJ2-1, with D maybe TRBD2 (6 bases). Germline values: CDR1 SGDLS, CDR2 YYNGEE. The length of the CDR3 is 15 residues. V lost 4 bases and J 2 bases, leaving 13 bases between the germline ends. CDR3 sequence: CASSRGGGPYNEQFF. As DNA, the CDR3 is TGTGCCAGCAGCCGCGGTGGAGGGCCCTACAATGAGCAGTTCTTC.

V is TRBV5-1 and J is TRBJ2-2; TRBD1 agrees at 7 bases. With V trimmed by 0 bases and J by 1 base, 6 bases remained unmatched. Germline CDR1 reads SGHRS; CDR2 reads YFSETQ. This CDR3 contains 17 residues. This CDR3 is CASSLGGTDRNTGELFF. Here the CDR3 DNA reads TGCGCCAGCAGCTTGGGAGGGACAGACCGGAACACCGGGGAGCTGTTTTTT.

The chain combines TRBV28 with TRBJ1-1; D is ambiguous. CDR1 MDHEN and CDR2 SYDVKM come from the germline V gene. The CDR3 runs 14 residues. Deletions cut 3 bases from V and 4 bases from J, with 12 bases between. The CDR3 DNA reads TGTGCCAGCAGTTTCGGCGGGTCGGCCACTGAAGCTTTCTTT. Its protein product is CASSFGGSATEAFF.

CDR3 in amino acids: CASSSGLQGNEKLFF. For the CDR3, the DNA is TGTGCCAGCAGTTCGGGACTCCAGGGTAATGAAAAACTGTTTTTT. J is TRBJ1-4 and V is TRBV28; a weak D match, TRBD1 (5 bases). Trimming cost V 4 bases and J 4 bases, with 13 bases left between them. The CDR3 spans 15 residues. Germline CDR1 and CDR2: MDHEN and SYDVKM.

Here the CDR3 reads CATSRDTSGELFF. CDR3 DNA: TGTGCCACCAGCAGAGATACTAGCGGGGAGCTGTTTTTT. The V call is TRBV15, the J call TRBJ2-2; D may be TRBD2 (5 bases). This CDR3 has 13 amino acids. The V end lost 0 bases, the J end lost 7 bases, and 6 bases lay between the germline ends. The germline V gene has CDR1 LNHNV and CDR2 YYDKDF (reference sequence). Full variable domain (remainder filled in from reference TRBV15 and TRBJ2-2): DAMVIQNPRYQVTQFGKPVTLSCSQTLNHNVMYWYQQKSSQAPKLLFHYYDKDFNNEADTPDNFQSRRPNTSFCFLDIRSPGLGDTAMYLCATSRDTSGELFFGEGSRLTVL.

This clone was counted a few times. The gene calls are TRBV18 and TRBJ1-1, with D possibly being TRBD1 (6 bases). The CDR3 contains 14 residues. V shed 2 bases and J shed 3 bases, with 10 bases lying between them. Germline V gives CDR1 KGHSH, CDR2 LQKENI. This CDR3 is CASSPGGRDTEAFF. CDR3 bases: TGTGCCAGCTCACCAGGGGGCAGGGACACTGAAGCTTTCTTT.

The gene calls are TRBV4-2 and TRBJ2-1; D is perhaps TRBD1 (5 bases). This CDR3 is 15 amino acids long. Trimming left V 1 base short and J 2 bases short, with 9 bases between. Looked up from germline, CDR1 is LGHNA and CDR2 is YNFKEQ. CDR3 loop: CASSQVQDTYNEQFF. DNA of the CDR3: TGTGCCAGCAGCCAAGTGCAGGACACCTACAATGAGCAGTTCTTC.

The chain recombines TRBV19 with TRBJ2-5; a weak D match, TRBD1 (6 bases). The CDR3 runs to 13 residues. Germline loops: CDR1 LNHDA, CDR2 SQIVND (reference sequence). Trimming shortened V by 10 bases and J by 4 bases, and 16 bases separated the two germline ends. The CDR3 sequence: CATAFGGRETQYF. In DNA, the CDR3 is TGTGCCACCGCCTTTGGGGGCAGAGAGACCCAGTACTTC.

This clone was observed a few times. V and J are TRBV5-1 and TRBJ2-2, with D perhaps matching TRBD2 (6 bases). The germline CDR1 and CDR2 sequences are SGHRS and YFSETQ. V dropped 0 bases and J dropped 2 bases, with 11 bases sitting between them. The length of the CDR3 is 16 residues. The CDR3 DNA reads as TGCGCCAGCAGCTTGGATGGAGGGTTCAACACCGGGGAGCTGTTTTTT. Translation: CASSLDGGFNTGELFF. Using reference TRBV5-1 and TRBJ2-2 for the parts outside the CDR3, the full variable domain is KAGVTQTPRYLIKTRGQQVTLSCSPISGHRSVSWYQQTPGQGLQFLFEYFSETQRNKGNFPGRFSGRQFSNSRSEMNVSTLELGDSALYLCASSLDGGFNTGELFFGEGSRLTVL.

The rearrangement joins TRBV5-5 to TRBJ2-5; TRBD2 aligns across 13 bases. The CDR3 has 16 amino acids. V gave up 1 base and J gave up 4 bases; unmatched junction bases: 4. The germline CDR1 and CDR2 sequences are SGHKS and YYEKEE (reference sequence). Here the CDR3 DNA reads TGTGCCAGCAGCTTGAGACTAGCGGGAGGCGCAGAGACCCAGTACTTC. This codes for CASSLRLAGGAETQYF.

The V and J genes are TRBV6-5 and TRBJ2-5, with 8 nucleotides matching TRBD2. V was clipped by 2 bases and J by 5 bases; unmatched bases: 10. The CDR3 length is 16 residues. Germline loops: CDR1 MNHEY, CDR2 SVGAGI. The CDR3, as DNA: TGTGCCAGCAGTTACGGCGCGGGAGGAATCGGGGAGACCCAGTACTTC. This gives the protein CASSYGAGGIGETQYF.